This T cell receptor (beta chain) appears in the sequencing data of a study of OX40 agonist ivuxolimab in advanced cancers. Broadly, across the study: Ivuxolimab was an agonistic, fully human IgG2 monoclonal antibody directed against OX40 (CD134), a costimulatory receptor. Peripheral TCRbeta sequencing was intended to test whether TCR sequence diversity was altered and clonal T-cell expansion was caused by ivuxolimab. Prior anti-PD-1, anti-PD-L1 or anti-CTLA-4 therapy was permitted, and approximately 39% of dose-escalation patients had received checkpoint inhibitors. In the dose-escalation cohort, over 65% of patients were male, and the mean age was around 60 years, with a range of 23 to 79. Of the roughly 51 dose-escalation patients, hepatocellular carcinoma was present in roughly 19, melanoma in approximately 15, renal cell carcinoma in 9 and head and neck cancer in 9. Partial responses occurred in three dose-escalation patients: two with cutaneous melanoma and one with hepatocellular carcinoma. Intravenous ivuxolimab was administered to patients every 2 weeks at six dose levels: 0.01, 0.1, 0.3, 1.5, 3 and 10 mg/kg. The paper reports the monotherapy dose-escalation portion (N = 52 patients) of the phase I ivuxolimab trial. General conclusions and limits of the study: At doses of 0.1 to 3.0 mg/kg, clonal expansion of both CD4+ and CD8+ T cells in blood was seen between baseline and week 6. On average, CD8+ T cells showed more expanded clones than CD4+ T cells after ivuxolimab. Antigen specificity was not determined for the clonally expanded peripheral T cells. Partial responders in the 0.1-3.0 mg/kg groups had among the lowest normalized peripheral clonal expansion, especially among CD8+ T cells. Low levels of normalized T-cell clonal expansion were also seen in some patients who did not respond.

About this clone: This receptor's antigen is unknown. No base quality information exists; no much larger clone differs at one position.

Genomic DNA was isolated from the sorted cells so that the TCRbeta CDR3 region could be sequenced. The immunoSEQ Assay was used to sequence the TCRbeta CDR3 regions. The source is immuneACCESS, and TCRdb retained only in-frame sequences with V and J called. Part of the clones is not carried over; for the studies checked, unresolved V genes explain less than half of this, and the remainder is unexplained. For this sample there are about 48,000 clones; roughly 84% appear just once. 9.9% of the sample belongs to the ten largest clones. Patients with autoimmune disease history or receiving systemic immunosuppression were excluded from the trial. In every dose cohort, peripheral blood was drawn for TCR sequencing at baseline, cycle 4 day 1, and cycle 7 day 1. The samples were drawn from a first-in-human, open-label, multicenter phase I dose-escalation trial of ivuxolimab. Adults with locally advanced or metastatic melanoma, renal cell, hepatocellular, or head and neck squamous cell carcinoma were enrolled in the trial. Before TCR sequencing, CD4+ T cells and CD8+ T cells were sorted from peripheral blood as separate populations.

The germline V gene gives CDR1 as KGHSH and CDR2 as LQKENI. The junction shows trimming of 2 bases on V and 1 base on J, plus 9 bases between the germline ends. The CDR3 measures 16 amino acids from cysteine to phenylalanine. Only CDR3 DNA remains: 48 bases, in frame from the first base. The specimen comprised CD4+ or CD8+ T cells sorted from blood, sampled in a trial of the OX40 agonist ivuxolimab. Recombination linked TRBV18 to TRBJ2-6; confidence is insufficient to name the D gene. The TCR sequence derives from an adult with an advanced solid tumor such as melanoma, head and neck, liver or kidney cancer. The nucleotide sequence is TGTGCCAGCTCACCATCGCGGAATTCTGGGGCCAACGTCCTGACTTTC. Its protein product is CASSPSRNSGANVLTF.